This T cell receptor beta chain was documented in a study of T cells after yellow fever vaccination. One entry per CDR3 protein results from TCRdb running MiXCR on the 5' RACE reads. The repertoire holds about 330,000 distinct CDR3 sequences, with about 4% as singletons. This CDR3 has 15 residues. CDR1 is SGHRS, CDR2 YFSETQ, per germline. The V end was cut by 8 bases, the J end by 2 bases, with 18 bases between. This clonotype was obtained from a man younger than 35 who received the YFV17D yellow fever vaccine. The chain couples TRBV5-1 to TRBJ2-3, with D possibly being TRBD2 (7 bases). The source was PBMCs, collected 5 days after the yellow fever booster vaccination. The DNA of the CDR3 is TGCGCCAGTTCTGCGTGGGGGGGGCTCACAGATACGCAGTATTTT. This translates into CASSAWGGLTDTQYF.